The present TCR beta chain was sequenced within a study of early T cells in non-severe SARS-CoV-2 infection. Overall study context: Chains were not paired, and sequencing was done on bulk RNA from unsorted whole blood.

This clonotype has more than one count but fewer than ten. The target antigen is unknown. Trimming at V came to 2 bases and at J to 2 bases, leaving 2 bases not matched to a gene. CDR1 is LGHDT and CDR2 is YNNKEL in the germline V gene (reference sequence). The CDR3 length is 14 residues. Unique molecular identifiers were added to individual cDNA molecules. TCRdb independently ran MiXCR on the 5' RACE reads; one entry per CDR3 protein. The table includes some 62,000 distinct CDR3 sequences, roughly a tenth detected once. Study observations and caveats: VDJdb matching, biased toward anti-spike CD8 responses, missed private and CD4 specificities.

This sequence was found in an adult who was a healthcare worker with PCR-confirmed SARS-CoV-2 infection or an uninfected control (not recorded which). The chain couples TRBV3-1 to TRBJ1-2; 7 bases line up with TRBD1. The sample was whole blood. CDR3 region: CASSQIQGNYGYTF. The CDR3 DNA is TGTGCCAGCAGCCAAATACAGGGGAACTATGGCTACACCTTC.